Given below is one T cell receptor (beta chain) in context. These data originate in a study of control samples from healthy donors and cancer patients. Germline CDR1 is DFQATT and CDR2 is SNEGSKA (reference sequence). The V gene lost 3 bases and the J gene lost 3 bases, with 13 bases spanning the gap. The CDR3 consists of 14 residues. Measured with immunoSEQ multiplex PCR; TCRdb has only the in-frame clones, and not every one. Seen here are more than 75,000 clones, 70% to 90% observed once, and the top ten hold roughly 2%. V usage is TRBV20-1 and J usage is TRBJ2-3; no reliable D call. The source is a woman aged 55-70 years with head and neck cancer. The sequencing sample was made of PBMCs. The CDR3 loop reads CSASLPAQTDTQYF. Here the CDR3 DNA reads TGCAGTGCTAGTTTACCCGCACAGACAGATACGCAGTATTTT.